This T cell receptor (beta chain) was profiled in a study of radiation and T cells in renal cell carcinoma. Study-level information: Nephrectomy followed 15 Gy stereotactic body radiation by 4 weeks. General study results and limits: Baseline intratumoral clonotype presence is unknown without pretreatment biopsies. From baseline, blood top tumor clonotypes peaked at 2 weeks post-radiation.

Indicated time point: blood 2 weeks post-SBRT. Treatment noted: 15 Gy SBRT to primary tumor, nephrectomy 4 weeks later. The sample holds one count of this clone. Its matching antigen is unknown. Germline CDR1 and CDR2: KGHSH and LQKENI. Trimming took off 2 bases at V and 7 bases at J, with 17 bases between the two ends. This CDR3 region has 16 residues. This table comes from immunoSEQ multiplex PCR, and its TCRdb copy is limited to in-frame clones, with some not included. The sample lists 100,000 to 150,000 clones, around 81% seen once, with around 6.1% in the top ten. The chain employs TRBV18 and TRBJ2-2; possible D gene TRBD2, 5 bases. The receptor's source is a man in his forties or fifties with renal cell carcinoma. The input for sequencing was blood, taken from a patient whose treatment included radiotherapy and nephrectomy. CDR3 sequence (DNA): TGTGCCAGCTCACCATTCGGCTCGAACAGCGGCGGGGAGCTGTTTTTT. This gives the protein CASSPFGSNSGGELFF. Variable domain in full (rest from reference TRBV18 and TRBJ2-2): NAGVMQNPRHLVRRRGQEARLRCSPMKGHSHVYWYRQLPEEGLKFMVYLQKENIIDESGMPKERFSAEFPKEGPSILRIQQVVRGDSAAYFCASSPFGSNSGGELFFGEGSRLTVL.